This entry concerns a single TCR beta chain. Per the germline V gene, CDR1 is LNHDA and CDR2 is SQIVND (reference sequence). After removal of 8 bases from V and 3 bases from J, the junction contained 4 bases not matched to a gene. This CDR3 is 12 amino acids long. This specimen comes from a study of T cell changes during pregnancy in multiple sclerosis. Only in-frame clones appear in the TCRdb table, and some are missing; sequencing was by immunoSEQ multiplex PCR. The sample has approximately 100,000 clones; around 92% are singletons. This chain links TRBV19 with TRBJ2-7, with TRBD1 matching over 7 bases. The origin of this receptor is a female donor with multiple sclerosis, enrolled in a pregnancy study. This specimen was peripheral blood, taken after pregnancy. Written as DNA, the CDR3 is TGTGCCAGTGGAGACAGGGACTACGAGCAGTACTTC. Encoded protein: CASGDRDYEQYF.